This T cell receptor (beta chain) was observed in a study of shared clonotypes between healthy human individuals. Across the whole study: With ages of 18 to 49, the donors were a couple of women and a few men.

This clone was counted between two and nine times. What it recognizes is unknown. Additional DNA sequences in this sample encode the identical CDR3. Clones were sequenced by immunoSEQ multiplex PCR, and TCRdb holds only the in-frame ones, with some missing. In the table there are roughly 530,000 clones, less than 96% of which are singletons. Broader study findings: About 5% of naive CD4 clonotypes were shared across a few donors. Against clonotypes common to all four donors, non-shared ones had lower generation probabilities.

V was shortened by 0 bases and J by 4 bases, with 8 bases between the two germline ends. This CDR3 has 13 amino acids. Germline loops: CDR1 SGHRS, CDR2 YFSETQ. CD45RA-negative memory and CD45RA+ naive subsets were split from the CD4+ cells. The chain recombines TRBV5-1 with TRBJ2-7, with D uncertain. The sequence derives from a woman in her twenties or thirties in good health. The specimen sequenced was naive CD4+ T cells sorted from blood. Sample subset: CD45RA+ positively selected. The CDR3 DNA reads as TGCGCCAGCAGCTTGGGGGTGGCGTACGAGCAGTACTTC. It specifies CASSLGVAYEQYF.